The 13 T cell receptor beta chains given below trace back to one sample, sequenced in a study of T cell responses to AZD1222 COVID-19 vaccine listed by TCRdb under 2021. The label giving this sample's time point can be read as: baseline before first vaccination. The library was made by the immunoSEQ multiplex PCR assay. Drawn from immuneACCESS, this table holds only the in-frame rearrangements with V and J called that TCRdb kept. Clones are partly lost; checked studies trace under half to an unresolved V gene and leave the rest unexplained. Within this sample are about 130,000 clones, with 89% of them counted one time only. Clones ranked in the top ten supply about 1.6% of the sample. The starting material was peripheral blood, obtained on day 0 of AZD1222 vaccination. Receptors were obtained from an adult in good health.

The gene calls are TRBV6-4 and TRBJ2-1; 7 bases align to TRBD2. The length of the CDR3 is 17 residues. Per the germline V gene, CDR1 is MRHNA and CDR2 is SNTAGT. Losses at the gene ends were 0 bases for V and 4 bases for J; bases not matched to a gene: 9. The CDR3 loop is CASSDSRQRDSYNEQFF. The CDR3 DNA follows: TGTGCCAGCAGTGACTCAAGACAGCGGGACTCATACAATGAGCAGTTCTTC.

This chain links TRBV23-1 with TRBJ1-4, with TRBD1 matching 9 bases. TRBV23-1 is flagged as an ORF with uncertain function. This CDR3 comprises 15 residues. J gave up 3 bases and V 9 bases, and 8 bases lay outside the gene matches. The CDR3 region is CARKLRDRANEKLFF. CDR3 DNA sequence: TGCGCCAGAAAACTCCGGGACAGGGCTAATGAAAAACTGTTTTTT.

This chain links TRBV6-5 with TRBJ1-4; D is perhaps TRBD1 (6 bases). CDR3 size: 14 residues. Per the germline V gene, CDR1 is MNHEY and CDR2 is SVGAGI. V lost 3 bases and J 8 bases, leaving 13 bases between the germline ends. The CDR3 nucleotides read TGTGCCAGCAGTTATTCGGGGGCGGACGAAAAACTGTTTTTT. Protein product: CASSYSGADEKLFF.

This clone was seen only a few times. This chain joins TRBV13 and TRBJ1-2; TRBD1 matches 7 bases. V shed 5 bases, J shed 4 bases, and the junction held 10 bases outside the gene matches. The CDR3 extends over 15 amino acids. Looked up from germline, CDR1 is PRHDT and CDR2 is FYEKMQ (reference sequence). The DNA of the CDR3 is TGTGCCAGCAGCACAACAGGGGCGCGGGGCTATGGCTACACCTTC. It translates to CASSTTGARGYGYTF.

V and J are TRBV6-5 and TRBJ1-6; D ambiguous. V lost 6 bases and J 10 bases, leaving 7 bases between the germline ends. This CDR3 has 11 residues. Germline V lookup: CDR1 MNHEY, CDR2 SVGAGI. This CDR3 is CASRGGSPLHF. In nucleotides, the CDR3 is TGTGCCAGCAGGGGCGGCTCACCCCTCCACTTT.

The chain is built from TRBV7-9 and TRBJ2-1, with D unresolved. This CDR3 is built from 11 residues. V was shortened by 5 bases and J by 5 bases, with 4 bases between the two germline ends. The germline V gene has CDR1 SEHNR and CDR2 FQNEAQ (reference sequence). DNA for the CDR3: TGTGCCAGCAGCCGAAACAATGAGCAGTTCTTC. Amino acids: CASSRNNEQFF.

The chain uses TRBV19 and TRBJ2-5, with D possibly called TRBD1 or TRBD2 (6 bases each). V lost 10 bases, J lost 5 bases, and 17 bases lay in between. Per the germline V gene, CDR1 is LNHDA and CDR2 is SQIVND (reference sequence). The CDR3 spans 13 residues. The DNA for the CDR3 is TGTGCCATCTCTAAGCGGAGGGGGGAGACCCAGTACTTC. This codes for CAISKRRGETQYF.

V gene TRBV4-1 combines with J gene TRBJ1-3, with TRBD1 identical over 7 bases. This CDR3 region has 14 residues. Germline trimming cut 5 bases from V and 4 bases from J; bases unmatched to any gene: 5. Germline V CDR1 and CDR2: MGHRA, YSYEKL. CDR3 amino acids: CASSKTGLGNTIYF. The DNA for the CDR3 is TGCGCCAGCAGCAAGACAGGGTTGGGAAACACCATATATTTT.

Only one count was recorded for this clone. This chain connects TRBV6-5 to TRBJ2-5; 10 bases are shared with TRBD2. Germline V gives CDR1 MNHEY, CDR2 SVGAGI. Losses at the gene ends were 2 bases for V and 6 bases for J; bases not matched to a gene: 3. The CDR3 extends over 14 amino acids. This chain's CDR3 is CASSYLAGVQTQYF. DNA for the CDR3: TGTGCCAGCAGTTACCTAGCGGGAGTCCAGACCCAGTACTTC.

This clone was seen more than once but under ten times. The gene calls are TRBV6-5 and TRBJ2-1; D is possibly TRBD2 (7 bases). Germline values: CDR1 MNHEY, CDR2 SVGAGI. The CDR3 extends over 15 amino acids. The germline V and J ends were trimmed by 8 bases and 8 bases, with 22 bases remaining between them. The CDR3 loop is CASHRAGHIADEQFF. CDR3 nucleotide sequence: TGTGCCAGCCATAGAGCGGGACATATAGCCGATGAGCAGTTCTTC.

This chain connects TRBV2 to TRBJ1-4; a possible D gene is TRBD1 (5 bases). CDR1 is SNHLY, CDR2 FYNNEI, per germline. Trimming pared 6 bases from V and 7 bases from J, leaving 18 bases between. This CDR3 spans 15 amino acids. Here the CDR3 DNA reads TGTGCCAGCAGCCGTCTGGGGCAAGAAGGTGAAAAACTGTTTTTT. Encoded protein: CASSRLGQEGEKLFF.

This chain joins TRBV6-5 and TRBJ2-7; maybe TRBD2 (5 bases). The CDR3 extends over 12 amino acids. Deletions cut 5 bases from V and 4 bases from J, with 9 bases between. In germline, CDR1 is MNHEY, CDR2 SVGAGI. CDR3 nucleotides: TGTGCCAGCAGTAGCGGACCGTACGAGCAGTACTTC. Its protein is CASSSGPYEQYF.

The chain employs TRBV19 and TRBJ1-1, with D hard to call. The germline CDR1 and CDR2 sequences are LNHDA and SQIVND (reference sequence). There are 13 residues in the CDR3. V shed 5 bases and J shed 2 bases, with 9 bases lying between them. CDR3 sequence: CASSGFSNTEAFF. CDR3 nucleotides: TGTGCCAGTAGTGGCTTCAGTAACACTGAAGCTTTCTTT. Combining the CDR3 with reference TRBV19 and TRBJ1-1 gives the whole variable domain DGGITQSPKYLFRKEGQNVTLSCEQNLNHDAMYWYRQDPGQGLRLIYYSQIVNDFQKGDIAEGYSVSREKKESFPLTVTSAQKNPTAFYLCASSGFSNTEAFFGQGTRLTVV.